Reported below is one T cell receptor beta chain. The antigen this receptor binds is unknown. No per-base quality is available; no much larger clone lies one base away. The sample is drawn from a study of blood T cell repertoires in COVID-19 (dated by TCRdb to the early 2020s). With regard to the full study: The collaborator samples originated in the United States, Italy and Spain and spanned the acute and convalescent phases of COVID-19. The prospective study material was composed of cDNA or gDNA derived from T cells, B-cell-depleted T cells, or PBMCs. The dataset comprised deeply sampled blood TCRbeta repertoires from subjects exposed to, actively infected with, or recovered from COVID-19. The repertoires were released in a freely available public database intended as a resource for research on the immune response to SARS-CoV-2. Samples came from the ongoing ImmuneRACE study (first 160 participants) plus 1,254 subjects from 6 global collaborators. A de-identified subject ID, COVID-19 status, age in years and sex were almost always included in the sample metadata. HLA class I and class II types, where available, came from metadata supplied by the sample provider rather than from assay-based typing.

The immunoSEQ Assay, a bias-controlled multiplex PCR, was used to amplify TCRbeta CDR3 regions from genomic DNA. Per the original workflow: Within the assay, amplification of reference gene primers was used to estimate how many nucleated cells each sample contained. To quantify the absolute abundance of each unique TCRbeta CDR3 rearrangement, sequence reads were collapsed and filtered. For each sample, productive Simpson clonality was calculated by taking the square root of Simpson's diversity index across productive rearrangements. Not all clones reach the TCRdb copy of this immuneACCESS table, which keeps in-frame sequences only. Checked studies attribute under half of the gap to unresolved V genes and leave the rest unexplained. The DNA was the basis for D and trimming; V, J and clone size are from that table. Counted in this sample were roughly 250,000 clones; about 86% of them appeared once. The ten most abundant clones make up approximately 10% of the sample.

Collaborating institutions collected whole blood in K2EDTA tubes following their own protocols. For TCRbeta analysis, collaborator samples were shipped as frozen whole blood, as isolated PBMCs, or as DNA extracted from either sample type. Points the paper makes about the study in general: The amount of clinical and demographic metadata varied by source and participant and was provided uncurated.

The receptor was derived from an elderly woman with acute or convalescent COVID-19. The source material was peripheral blood.

The CDR3 reads CASSSLGTGNYGYTF. DNA sequence: TGTGCCAGCAGTTCCCTTGGGACAGGGAACTATGGCTACACCTTC. The chain was built from TRBV27 and TRBJ1-2; 9 nucleotides in the junction match TRBD1. For CDR1 and CDR2, the germline V gene (reference sequence) lists MNHEY and SMNVEV. Taken from cysteine to phenylalanine, the CDR3 has 15 residues. Only the CDR3 portion is preserved as DNA: 45 bases, with reading frame beginning at the first base. Trimming accounts for 4 bases at V and 2 bases at J, while the number of junction bases matched to no gene is 5.